This T cell receptor (beta chain) derives from a study of metastatic and nonmetastatic thyroid tumors. This clone was picked up many times. The junction and the germline gene differ at one end; a read error may be behind it. MiXCR re-clonotyped the PCR reads for TCRdb. This table holds 34,000 or so clones, roughly 21% found once. Not a single patient had been given any form of treatment at any point before undergoing thyroid surgery. Germline CDR1 reads DFQATT; CDR2 reads SNEGSKA (reference sequence). The CDR3 is 8 residues long. This clonotype was obtained from a female donor with papillary thyroid cancer or a benign thyroid nodule (not recorded which). Some clones in this sample may be carry-over from other donors' samples. The sample was blood. The V gene is TRBV20-1, the J gene TRBJ1-3; D unresolved. The CDR3 protein is CSASEVAF. The CDR3 nucleotides read TGCAGTGCTAGCGAGGTTGCTTTT.